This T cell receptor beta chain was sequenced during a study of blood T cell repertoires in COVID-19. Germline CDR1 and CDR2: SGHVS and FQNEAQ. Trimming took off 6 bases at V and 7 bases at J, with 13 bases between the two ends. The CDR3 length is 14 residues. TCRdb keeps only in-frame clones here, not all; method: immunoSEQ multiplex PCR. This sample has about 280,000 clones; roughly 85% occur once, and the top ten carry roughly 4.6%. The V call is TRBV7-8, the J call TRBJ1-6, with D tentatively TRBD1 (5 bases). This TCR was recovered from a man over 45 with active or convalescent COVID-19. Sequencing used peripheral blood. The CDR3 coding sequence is TGTGCCAGCAGTTTGTCCGGGGGGAATTCACCCCTCCACTTT. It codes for CASSLSGGNSPLHF.